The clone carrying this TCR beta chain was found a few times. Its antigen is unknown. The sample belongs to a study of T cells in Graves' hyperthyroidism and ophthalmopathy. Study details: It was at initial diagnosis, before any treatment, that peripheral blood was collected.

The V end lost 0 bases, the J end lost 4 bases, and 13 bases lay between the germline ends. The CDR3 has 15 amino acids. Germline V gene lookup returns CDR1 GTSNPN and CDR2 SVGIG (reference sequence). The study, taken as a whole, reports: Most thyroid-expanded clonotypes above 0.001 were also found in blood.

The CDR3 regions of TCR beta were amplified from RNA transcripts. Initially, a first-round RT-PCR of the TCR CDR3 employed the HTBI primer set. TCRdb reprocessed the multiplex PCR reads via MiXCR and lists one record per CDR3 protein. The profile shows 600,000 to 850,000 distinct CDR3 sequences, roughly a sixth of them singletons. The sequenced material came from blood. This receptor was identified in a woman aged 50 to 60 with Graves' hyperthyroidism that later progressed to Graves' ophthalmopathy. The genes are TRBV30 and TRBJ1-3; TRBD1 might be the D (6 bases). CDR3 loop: CAWSVPGAGGNTIYF. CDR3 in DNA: TGTGCCTGGAGTGTACCGGGGGCGGGAGGAAACACCATATATTTT.